A single sample gave rise to the 12 T cell receptor beta chains below, sequenced in a study of OX40 agonist ivuxolimab in advanced cancers. Clones were sequenced by immunoSEQ multiplex PCR, and TCRdb holds only the in-frame ones, with some missing. The repertoire has 45,000 to 65,000 clones, 79% of them found once; the top ten carry 2% to 2.5%. The material sequenced was CD4+ or CD8+ T cells sorted from blood, taken in a trial of the OX40 agonist ivuxolimab. These receptors all come from an adult with an advanced solid tumor such as melanoma, head and neck, liver or kidney cancer.

The chain is built from TRBV2 and TRBJ2-3, with a tentative D call TRBD1 (6 bases). With 6 bases removed from V and 2 bases from J, the gap between germline ends came to 12 bases. Germline V gene data show CDR1 as SNHLY and CDR2 as FYNNEI. The CDR3 is 14 residues long. The CDR3 DNA reads as TGTGCCAGCAGCTTACAGGGAAACACAGATACGCAGTATTTT. Translation gives CASSLQGNTDTQYF.

The V call is TRBV28, the J call TRBJ2-3; D may be TRBD2 (5 bases). The CDR3 consists of 15 residues. Germline V gene lookup returns CDR1 MDHEN and CDR2 SYDVKM. V lost 3 bases, J lost 4 bases, and 14 bases lay in between. Written as DNA, the CDR3 is TGTGCCAGCAGTTTCGCAGGCTCGAGGGCAGATACGCAGTATTTT. Translation gives CASSFAGSRADTQYF.

The chain is built from TRBV7-2 and TRBJ1-1; 11 bases are a match to TRBD1. CDR1 and CDR2 from the germline V gene are SGHTA and FQGNSA. The CDR3 has 15 amino acids. V shed 5 bases, J shed 4 bases, and the junction held 6 bases outside the gene matches. Here the CDR3 DNA reads TGTGCCAGCAGCCCCCGGGGGACAGGGGGCACTGAAGCTTTCTTT. It yields the protein CASSPRGTGGTEAFF.

V and J are TRBV4-2 and TRBJ2-5; D may be TRBD1 or TRBD2 (5 bases each). CDR3 length: 15 residues. Germline V gene lookup returns CDR1 LGHNA and CDR2 YNFKEQ. V was cut by 4 bases and J by 0 bases, with 12 bases left in between. CDR3 coding DNA: TGTGCCAGCAGCCCTGAGGGGCCCTACCAAGAGACCCAGTACTTC. Translation: CASSPEGPYQETQYF.

The chain carries TRBV19 and TRBJ1-5; maybe TRBD1 (5 bases). This CDR3 is built from 16 residues. V shed 7 bases and J shed 5 bases, with 21 bases lying between them. Germline V gene sequence: CDR1 LNHDA, CDR2 SQIVND (reference sequence). In nucleotides, the CDR3 is TGTGCCAGTAACGGTCCTCGACTGGGGCGGCATCAGCCCCAGCATTTT. It translates to CASNGPRLGRHQPQHF.

The chain combines TRBV10-2 with TRBJ1-6; D remains unclear. The V end was cut by 8 bases, the J end by 0 bases, with 5 bases between. In germline, CDR1 is WSHSY, CDR2 SAAADI. The CDR3 is 13 amino acids. The CDR3 region is CASGSSYNSPLHF. The CDR3 DNA reads as TGCGCCAGCGGGAGCTCCTATAATTCACCCCTCCACTTT.

This chain joins TRBV28 and TRBJ1-1; maybe TRBD1 (5 bases). Between the trimmed V and J ends, which lost 7 bases and 5 bases, there was a span of 17 bases. Germline CDR1 reads MDHEN; CDR2 reads SYDVKM. The CDR3 loop spans 14 amino acids. The CDR3 sequence is CASTARQGRTEAFF. The CDR3 DNA sequence: TGTGCCAGCACCGCGCGGCAGGGCAGGACTGAAGCTTTCTTT.

The table lists this clone with a few counts. V and J are TRBV9 and TRBJ2-5, with 11 bases aligning to TRBD2. V shed 0 bases and J 1 base; nucleotides not matched to a gene: 11. This CDR3 is built from 19 residues. CDR1 is SGDLS, CDR2 YYNGEE, per germline. CDR3 residues: CASSVGDQPGLAAQETQYF. The CDR3 nucleotides read TGTGCCAGCAGCGTAGGTGACCAACCGGGACTAGCGGCCCAAGAGACCCAGTACTTC.

A few counts support this clone. This rearrangement joins TRBV25-1 to TRBJ2-5, with a possible D match to TRBD2 (6 bases). The CDR3 is 16 residues long. V was trimmed by 4 bases and J by 0 bases, leaving 15 bases between them. Germline assignment: CDR1 MGHDK and CDR2 SYGVNS. CDR3 region: CASSGFPREYQETQYF. The CDR3 DNA reads TGTGCCAGCAGTGGGTTCCCCCGGGAGTACCAAGAGACCCAGTACTTC.

V usage is TRBV28 and J usage is TRBJ2-5, with 7 bases that match TRBD1. V dropped 8 bases and J dropped 4; count of bases not matched to a gene: 10. CDR1 and CDR2 from the germline V gene are MDHEN and SYDVKM. The CDR3 loop spans 14 amino acids. CDR3 bases: TGTGCCAGCGAAAACACAGGGGCTGGAGAGACCCAGTACTTC. The encoded protein is CASENTGAGETQYF.

This clone was detected only once. This chain uses TRBV6-1 with TRBJ1-1; D perhaps matches TRBD1 (5 bases). The CDR3 is 13 residues long. Germline CDR1 MNHNS, CDR2 SASEGT. Trimming stripped 2 bases from V and 3 bases from J, with 7 bases between. The CDR3 loop is CASSEQGYTEAFF. The CDR3 DNA sequence: TGTGCCAGCAGTGAACAGGGTTACACTGAAGCTTTCTTT.

The chain has TRBV11-2 and TRBJ1-2, with 7 bases that match TRBD1. V was pared by 8 bases and J by 2 bases, with 11 bases of the junction left unmatched. The V gene's germline CDR1 is SGHAT and CDR2 FQNNGV. The CDR3 runs 15 residues. The CDR3, as DNA: TGTGCCAGCTCCAACCCCACAGGGGCCAACTATGGCTACACCTTC. This codes for CASSNPTGANYGYTF.